Reported below is one T cell receptor beta chain. Its antigen is unknown. The source of the sample is a study of cytomegalovirus exposure and HLA in healthy donors. Notes on the study in general: Likely technical artifact: a cluster of highly shared sequence variants. Immune exposure was documented only through CMV serostatus. There were reportedly fewer N-insertions in an Asian-associated ancestry cluster than the roughly 670-donor mean, in a later analysis.

The V and J ends lost 4 bases and 1 base, in that order; junction bases with no gene match: 3. This CDR3 spans 16 amino acids. The germline gives CDR1 MNHNY, CDR2 SVGAGI (reference sequence). It was with 60 Vbeta and 13 Jbeta primers that the PCR ran. Assay: immunoSEQ multiplex PCR; the TCRdb copy retains only in-frame clones and omits some. The table for this sample gives about 130,000 clones. What was sequenced was PBMCs. The sequence derives from a woman aged 40 to 49 in good health and CMV-seropositive. The chain links TRBV6-6 to TRBJ2-2, with TRBD2 matching over 10 bases. DNA of the CDR3: TGTGCCAGCAGTTTCCGACTAGCGGGGAACACCGGGGAGCTGTTTTTT. Residues: CASSFRLAGNTGELFF.